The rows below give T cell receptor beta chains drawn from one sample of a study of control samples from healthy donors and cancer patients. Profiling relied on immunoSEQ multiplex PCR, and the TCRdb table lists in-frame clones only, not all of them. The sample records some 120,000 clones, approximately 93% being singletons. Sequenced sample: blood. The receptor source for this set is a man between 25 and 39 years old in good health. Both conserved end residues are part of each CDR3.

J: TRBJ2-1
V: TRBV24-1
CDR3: CATSDPAGSWHEQFF

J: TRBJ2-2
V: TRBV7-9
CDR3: CASSPRGGQNTGELFF

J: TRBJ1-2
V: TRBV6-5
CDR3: CASSYRQSYGYTF

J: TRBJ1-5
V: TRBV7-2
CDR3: CASSPNTGSNQPQHF

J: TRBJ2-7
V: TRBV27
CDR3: CASSFWDRHYEQYF

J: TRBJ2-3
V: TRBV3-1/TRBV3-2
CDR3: CASSHGRGGGNCF

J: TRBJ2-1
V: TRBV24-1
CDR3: CATRSSLVYNEQFF

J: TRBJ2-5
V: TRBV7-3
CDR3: CASSLTDSSQETQYF

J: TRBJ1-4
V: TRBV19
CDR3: CASSIGGNQINEKLFF

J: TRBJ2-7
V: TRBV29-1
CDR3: CSVYLRSAGDYEQYF

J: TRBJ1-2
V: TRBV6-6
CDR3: CASSYSNQGARGYTF

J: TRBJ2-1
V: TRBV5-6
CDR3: CASSLTRISSSYNEQFF

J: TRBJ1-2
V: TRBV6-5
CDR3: CASSYSQRGTNYGYTF